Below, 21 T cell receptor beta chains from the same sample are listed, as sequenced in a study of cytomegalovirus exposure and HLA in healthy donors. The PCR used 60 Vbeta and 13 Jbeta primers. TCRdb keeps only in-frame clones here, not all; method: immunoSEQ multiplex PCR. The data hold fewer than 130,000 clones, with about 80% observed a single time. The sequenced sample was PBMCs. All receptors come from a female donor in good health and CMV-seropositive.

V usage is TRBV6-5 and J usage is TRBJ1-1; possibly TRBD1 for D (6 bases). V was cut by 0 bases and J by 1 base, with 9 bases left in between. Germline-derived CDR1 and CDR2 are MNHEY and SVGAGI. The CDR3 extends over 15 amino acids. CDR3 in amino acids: CASSYSGQQNTEAFF. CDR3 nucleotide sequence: TGTGCCAGCAGTTACTCAGGACAGCAGAACACTGAAGCTTTCTTT.

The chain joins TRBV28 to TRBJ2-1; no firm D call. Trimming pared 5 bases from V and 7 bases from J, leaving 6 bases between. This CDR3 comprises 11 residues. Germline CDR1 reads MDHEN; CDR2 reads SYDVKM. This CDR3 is CASSEENEQFF. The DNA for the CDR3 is TGTGCCAGCAGTGAGGAAAATGAGCAGTTCTTC.

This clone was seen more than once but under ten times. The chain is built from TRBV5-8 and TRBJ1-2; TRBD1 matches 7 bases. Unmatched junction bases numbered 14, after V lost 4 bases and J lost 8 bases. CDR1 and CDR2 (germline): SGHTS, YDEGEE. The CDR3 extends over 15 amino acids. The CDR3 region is CASSLFITGVRGYTF. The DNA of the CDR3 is TGTGCCAGCAGCCTCTTTATTACAGGGGTCCGCGGCTACACCTTC.

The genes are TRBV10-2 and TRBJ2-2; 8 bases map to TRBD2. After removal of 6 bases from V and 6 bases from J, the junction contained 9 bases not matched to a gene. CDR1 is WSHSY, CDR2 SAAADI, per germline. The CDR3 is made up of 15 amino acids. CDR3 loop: CASSGGSGRPGELFF. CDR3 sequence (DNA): TGCGCCAGCAGCGGGGGGAGCGGGAGACCCGGGGAGCTGTTTTTT.

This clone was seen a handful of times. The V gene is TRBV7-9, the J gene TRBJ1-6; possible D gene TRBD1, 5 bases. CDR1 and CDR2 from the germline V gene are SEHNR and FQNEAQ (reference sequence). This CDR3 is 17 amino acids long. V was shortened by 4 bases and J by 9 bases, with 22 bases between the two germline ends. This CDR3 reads CASSSHDVAGIGSPLHF. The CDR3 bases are TGTGCCAGCAGCTCACACGATGTGGCAGGGATTGGTTCACCCCTCCACTTT.

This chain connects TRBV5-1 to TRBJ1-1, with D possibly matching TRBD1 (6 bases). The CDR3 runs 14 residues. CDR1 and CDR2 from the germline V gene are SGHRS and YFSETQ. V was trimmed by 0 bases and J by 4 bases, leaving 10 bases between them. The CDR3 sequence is CASSLGQVRTEAFF. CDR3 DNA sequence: TGCGCCAGCAGCTTGGGACAGGTGCGCACTGAAGCTTTCTTT.

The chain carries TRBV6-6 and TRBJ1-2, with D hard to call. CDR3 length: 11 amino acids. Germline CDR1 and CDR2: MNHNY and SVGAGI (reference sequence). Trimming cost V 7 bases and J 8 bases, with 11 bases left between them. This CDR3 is CASTEGGGYTF. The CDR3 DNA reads TGTGCCAGCACCGAGGGAGGGGGCTACACCTTC.

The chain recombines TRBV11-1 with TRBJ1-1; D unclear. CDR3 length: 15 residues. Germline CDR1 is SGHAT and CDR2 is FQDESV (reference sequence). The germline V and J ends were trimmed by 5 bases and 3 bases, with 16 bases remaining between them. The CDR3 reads CASSGGLTWDTEAFF. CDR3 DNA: TGTGCCAGCAGCGGAGGACTAACATGGGACACTGAAGCTTTCTTT.

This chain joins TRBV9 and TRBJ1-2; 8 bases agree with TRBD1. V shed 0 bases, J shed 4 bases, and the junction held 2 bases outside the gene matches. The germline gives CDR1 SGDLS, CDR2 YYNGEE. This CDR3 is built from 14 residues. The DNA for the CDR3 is TGTGCCAGCAGCGTAGGTCAGGGGGCCTATGGCTACACCTTC. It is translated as CASSVGQGAYGYTF.

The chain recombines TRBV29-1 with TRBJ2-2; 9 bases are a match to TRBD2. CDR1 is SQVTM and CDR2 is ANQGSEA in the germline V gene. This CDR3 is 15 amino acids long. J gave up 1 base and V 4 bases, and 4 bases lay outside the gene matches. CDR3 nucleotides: TGCAGCGTTGTACTAGCGGGCCGGAACACCGGGGAGCTGTTTTTT. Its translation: CSVVLAGRNTGELFF.

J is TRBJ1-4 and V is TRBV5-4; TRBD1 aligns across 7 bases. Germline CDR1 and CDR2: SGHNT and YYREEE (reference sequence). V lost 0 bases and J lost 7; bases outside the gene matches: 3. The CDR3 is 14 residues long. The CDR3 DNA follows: TGTGCCAGCAGCTTGGACAGGGGAAGTGAAAAACTGTTTTTT. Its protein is CASSLDRGSEKLFF.

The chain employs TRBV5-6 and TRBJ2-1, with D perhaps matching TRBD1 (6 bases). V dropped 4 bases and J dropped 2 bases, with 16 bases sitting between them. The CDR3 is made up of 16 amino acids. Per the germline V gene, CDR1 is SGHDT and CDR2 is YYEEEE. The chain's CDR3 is CASSAISQGAYNEQFF. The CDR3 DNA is TGTGCCAGCAGCGCCATATCACAGGGAGCCTACAATGAGCAGTTCTTC.

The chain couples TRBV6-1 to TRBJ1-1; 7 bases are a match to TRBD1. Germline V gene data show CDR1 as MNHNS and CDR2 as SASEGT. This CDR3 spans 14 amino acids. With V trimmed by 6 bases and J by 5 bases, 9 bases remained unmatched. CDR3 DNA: TGTGCCAGCAGCCATAGGGACAGCAGGACTGAAGCTTTCTTT. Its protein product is CASSHRDSRTEAFF.

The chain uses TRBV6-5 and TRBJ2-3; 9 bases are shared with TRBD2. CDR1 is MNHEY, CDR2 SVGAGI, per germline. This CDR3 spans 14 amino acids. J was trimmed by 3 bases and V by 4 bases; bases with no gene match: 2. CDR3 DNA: TGTGCCAGCAGTTCCGGACTAGCGACAGATACGCAGTATTTT. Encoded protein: CASSSGLATDTQYF.

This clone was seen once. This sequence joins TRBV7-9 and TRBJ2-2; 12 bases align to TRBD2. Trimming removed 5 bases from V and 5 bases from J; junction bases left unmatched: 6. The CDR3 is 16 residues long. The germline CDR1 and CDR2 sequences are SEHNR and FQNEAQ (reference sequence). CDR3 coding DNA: TGTGCCAGCAGCCGGGGTGGACTAGCGGGAACCGGGGAGCTGTTTTTT. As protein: CASSRGGLAGTGELFF.

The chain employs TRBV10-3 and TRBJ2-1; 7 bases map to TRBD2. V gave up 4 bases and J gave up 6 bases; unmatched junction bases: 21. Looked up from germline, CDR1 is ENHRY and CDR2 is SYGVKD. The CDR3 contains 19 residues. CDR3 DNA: TGTGCCATCAGTGTAGGGGCTGGTCGAAGGACTAGTCAAGGCAATGAGCAGTTCTTC. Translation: CAISVGAGRRTSQGNEQFF.

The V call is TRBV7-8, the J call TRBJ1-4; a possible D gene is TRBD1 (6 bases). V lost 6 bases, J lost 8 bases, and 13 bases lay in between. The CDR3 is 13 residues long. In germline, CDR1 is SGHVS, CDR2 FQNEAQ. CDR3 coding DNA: TGTGCCAGCAGAACAGGGAGTCGGGAAAAACTGTTTTTT. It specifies CASRTGSREKLFF.

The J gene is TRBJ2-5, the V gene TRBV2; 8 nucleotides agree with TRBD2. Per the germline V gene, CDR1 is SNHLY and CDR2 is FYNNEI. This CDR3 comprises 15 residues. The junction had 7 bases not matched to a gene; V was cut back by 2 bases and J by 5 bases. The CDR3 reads CASSERGGPGETQYF. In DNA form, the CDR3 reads TGTGCCAGCAGTGAACGGGGGGGGCCGGGGGAGACCCAGTACTTC.

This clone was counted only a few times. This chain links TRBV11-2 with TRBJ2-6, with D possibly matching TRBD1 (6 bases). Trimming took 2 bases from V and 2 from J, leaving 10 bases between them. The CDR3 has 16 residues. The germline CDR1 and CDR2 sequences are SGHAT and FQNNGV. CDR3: CASSLTTGPGANVLTF. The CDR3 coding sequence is TGTGCCAGCAGCTTAACCACAGGGCCTGGGGCCAACGTCCTGACTTTC.

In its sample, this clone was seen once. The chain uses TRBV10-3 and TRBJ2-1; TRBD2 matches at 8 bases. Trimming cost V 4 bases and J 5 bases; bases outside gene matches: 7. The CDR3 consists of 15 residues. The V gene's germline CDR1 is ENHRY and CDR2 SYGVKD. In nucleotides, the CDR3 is TGTGCCATCAGTGGGTGGAGCGGGGGTAACAATGAGCAGTTCTTC. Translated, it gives CAISGWSGGNNEQFF.

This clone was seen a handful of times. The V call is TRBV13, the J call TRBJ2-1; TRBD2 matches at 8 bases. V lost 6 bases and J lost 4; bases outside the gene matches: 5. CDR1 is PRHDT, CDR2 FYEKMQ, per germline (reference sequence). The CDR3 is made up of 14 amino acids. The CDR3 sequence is CASRWGLGYNEQFF. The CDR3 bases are TGTGCCAGCAGGTGGGGACTAGGGTACAATGAGCAGTTCTTC.